Presented here are 7 T cell receptor beta chains from one specimen sequenced in a study of shared clonotypes between healthy human individuals. Some clones are missing from TCRdb's copy, which holds only in-frame ones; the method was immunoSEQ multiplex PCR. Here the sample spans over 300,000 clones, around 90% being singletons. Sequencing used memory CD8+ T cells sorted from blood. Subset of the sample: CD45RO+ cells pooled with CCR7-negative TemRA cells. These receptors all stem from a man aged 18 to 30 in good health.

V is TRBV4-1 and J is TRBJ1-1; the D is unclear. Deletions cut 2 bases from V and 2 bases from J, with 12 bases between. Germline CDR1 MGHRA, CDR2 YSYEKL. The CDR3 totals 15 residues. CDR3 nucleotide sequence: TGCGCCAGCAGCCAATCCCGGACGGCTAACACTGAAGCTTTCTTT. Residues: CASSQSRTANTEAFF.

This rearrangement joins TRBV11-3 to TRBJ2-2, with D tentatively TRBD1 or TRBD2 (5 bases each). The germline CDR1 and CDR2 sequences are SGHNT and YENEEA. Between the trimmed V and J ends, which lost 5 bases and 4 bases, there was a span of 17 bases. The CDR3 has 16 residues. The CDR3: CASSRRVARGTGELFF. CDR3 DNA sequence: TGTGCCAGCAGCCGCAGGGTAGCCCGGGGCACCGGGGAGCTGTTTTTT. Variable domain in full (rest from reference TRBV11-3 and TRBJ2-2): EAGVVQSPRYKIIEKKQPVAFWCNPISGHNTLYWYLQNLGQGPELLIRYENEEAVDDSQLPKDRFSAERLKGVDSTLKIQPAELGDSAVYLCASSRRVARGTGELFFGEGSRLTVL.

The chain links TRBV27 to TRBJ2-7, with D possibly being TRBD2 (6 bases). Per the germline V gene, CDR1 is MNHEY and CDR2 is SMNVEV (reference sequence). This CDR3 has 15 amino acids. With 8 bases removed from V and 0 bases from J, the gap between germline ends came to 17 bases. For the CDR3, the DNA is TGTGCCAGCCGAAAGTTGGGGGACTTCTCCTACGAGCAGTACTTC. It encodes CASRKLGDFSYEQYF.

The gene calls are TRBV9 and TRBJ2-7; D is possibly TRBD1 (6 bases). The germline gives CDR1 SGDLS, CDR2 YYNGEE. CDR3 length: 15 residues. V shed 4 bases and J shed 5 bases, with 19 bases lying between them. The CDR3 DNA follows: TGTGCCAGCAGCACTGGGGCAGGGGTTAAAGACGAGCAGTACTTC. Translation: CASSTGAGVKDEQYF.

The V gene is TRBV30, the J gene TRBJ2-5, with D uncertain. CDR1 is GTSNPN and CDR2 is SVGIG in the germline V gene (reference sequence). V lost 2 bases to trimming and J lost 2 bases, with 6 bases between them. The CDR3 totals 12 residues. The CDR3 DNA is TGTGCCTGGAGTTGGATACAAGAGACCCAGTACTTC. This encodes CAWSWIQETQYF.

The chain recombines TRBV5-1 with TRBJ2-6; D ambiguous. CDR3 size: 17 residues. Trimming stripped 1 base from V and 0 bases from J, with 11 bases between. Germline loops: CDR1 SGHRS, CDR2 YFSETQ. The CDR3 bases are TGCGCCAGCAGCTTGCTGGCACATAACTCTGGGGCCAACGTCCTGACTTTC. Its protein is CASSLLAHNSGANVLTF.

The gene calls are TRBV15 and TRBJ2-7; tentative D call: TRBD2 (5 bases). The CDR3 totals 14 residues. V gave up 1 base and J gave up 7 bases, with 14 bases separating them. The V gene's germline CDR1 is LNHNV and CDR2 YYDKDF (reference sequence). The CDR3 here is CATSRVPYEGEQYF. The CDR3 DNA is TGTGCCACCAGCAGAGTTCCCTATGAGGGAGAGCAGTACTTC.